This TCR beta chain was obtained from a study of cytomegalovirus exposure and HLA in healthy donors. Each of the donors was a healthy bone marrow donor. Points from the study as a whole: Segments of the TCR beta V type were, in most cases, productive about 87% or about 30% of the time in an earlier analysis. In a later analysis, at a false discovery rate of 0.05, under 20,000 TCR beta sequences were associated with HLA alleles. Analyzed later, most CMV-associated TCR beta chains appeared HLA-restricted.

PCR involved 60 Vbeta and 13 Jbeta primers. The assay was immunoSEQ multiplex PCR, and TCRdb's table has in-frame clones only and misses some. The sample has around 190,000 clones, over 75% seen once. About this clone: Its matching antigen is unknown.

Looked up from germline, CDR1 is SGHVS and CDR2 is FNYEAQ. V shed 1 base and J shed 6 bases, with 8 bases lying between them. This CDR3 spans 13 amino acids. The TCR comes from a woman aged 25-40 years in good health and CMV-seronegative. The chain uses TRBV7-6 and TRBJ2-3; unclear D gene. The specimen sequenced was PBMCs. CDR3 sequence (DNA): TGTGCCAGCAGCTTAGAGGTAGCCGATACGCAGTATTTT. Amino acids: CASSLEVADTQYF. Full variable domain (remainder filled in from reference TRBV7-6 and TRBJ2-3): GAGVSQSPRYKVTKRGQDVALRCDPISGHVSLYWYRQALGQGPEFLTYFNYEAQQDKSGLPNDRFSAERPEGSISTLTIQRTEQRDSAMYRCASSLEVADTQYFGPGTRLTVL.